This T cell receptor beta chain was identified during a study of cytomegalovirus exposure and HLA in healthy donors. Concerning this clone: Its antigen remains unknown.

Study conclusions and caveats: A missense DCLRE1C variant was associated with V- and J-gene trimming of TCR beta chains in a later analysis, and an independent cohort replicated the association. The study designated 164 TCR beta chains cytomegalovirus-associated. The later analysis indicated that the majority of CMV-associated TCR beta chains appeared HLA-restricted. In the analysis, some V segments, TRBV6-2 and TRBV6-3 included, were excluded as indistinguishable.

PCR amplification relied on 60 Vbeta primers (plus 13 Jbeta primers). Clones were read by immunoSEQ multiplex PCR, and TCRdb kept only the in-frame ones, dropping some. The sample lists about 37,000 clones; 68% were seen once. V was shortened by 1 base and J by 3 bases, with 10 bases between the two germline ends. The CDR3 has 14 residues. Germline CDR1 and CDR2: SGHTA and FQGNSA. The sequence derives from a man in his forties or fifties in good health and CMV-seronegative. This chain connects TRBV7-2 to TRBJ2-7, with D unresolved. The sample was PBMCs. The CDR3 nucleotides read TGTGCCAGCAGCTTAGAGGCGGCCCTCTACGAGCAGTACTTC. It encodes CASSLEAALYEQYF.